The source of this TCR beta chain is a study of blood T cell repertoires in COVID-19. Across the whole study: Samples representing acute and convalescent COVID-19 were sourced from the United States, Italy and Spain. T cells, B-cell-depleted T cells, or PBMCs provided the cDNA or gDNA that served as material.

Per the original data handling: Nucleated cell number was recorded as an estimate derived from reference gene primer amplification. The assay was immunoSEQ multiplex PCR, and TCRdb's table has in-frame clones only and misses some. The DNA was the basis for D and trimming; V, J and clone size are from that table. This sample yields 120,000 to 150,000 clones, of which 85% are seen a single time; about 3.2% belongs to the top ten. A few counts support this clone. The germline V gene has CDR1 MGHRA and CDR2 YSYEKL. V was pared by 0 bases and J by 4 bases, with 10 bases between. CDR3 length: 15 amino acids.

The receptor comes from a woman in her thirties or forties with active or convalescent COVID-19. The sequencing input was peripheral blood. The V and J genes are TRBV4-1 and TRBJ1-5; D is ambiguous. The CDR3 loop reads CASSQDLRGNQPQHF. As DNA, the CDR3 is TGCGCCAGCAGCCAAGATCTACGGGGTAATCAGCCCCAGCATTTT.